This TCR beta chain was retrieved from a study of T cell responses to AZD1222 COVID-19 vaccine. Notes on the study in general: Donors in the cohort were predominantly white British and more often female, and clonal diversity was possibly underestimated. Variant regions that are unmutated are reportedly the target of nearly half of spike-specific TCRs.

Here immunoSEQ multiplex PCR was the method, and the copy in TCRdb shows in-frame clones only, minus some. This sample yields some 120,000 clones, of which about 90% are seen a single time; less than 11% belongs to the top ten. The CDR3 totals 13 residues. Losses at the gene ends were 6 bases for V and 5 bases for J; bases not matched to a gene: 5. Of note for this clone: The antigen remains undetermined.

The V call is TRBV12-3 or TRBV12-4, the J call TRBJ2-5, with 8 bases identical to TRBD2. Sequenced material: peripheral blood, taken on day 0 of AZD1222 vaccination. This sequence originates from an adult in good health. CDR3 DNA sequence: TGTGCCAGCAGCAGTAGCGGGGCCGAGACCCAGTACTTC. Its protein is CASSSSGAETQYF.